Below, one T cell receptor beta chain is given with its context. Antigen specificity is unknown. The data were taken from a study of T-cell memory formation after mild COVID-19. Study in general: Clustering of TCRs was largely donor specific. Overall study results and limits: CD8+ contracting clones occupied EMRA, while CD4+ ones occupied mainly CM and EM. Clones that contracted from day 15 to 85 were balanced CD4/CD8, while later expanders leaned CD4+.

Trimming removed 6 bases from V and 5 bases from J, with 14 bases in between. This CDR3 comprises 13 residues. Germline lookup yields CDR1 MNHEY and CDR2 SMNVEV (reference sequence). TCRdb passed the 5' RACE reads through MiXCR, listing each CDR3 protein once. The profile shows under 300,000 distinct CDR3 sequences, roughly 18% of them singletons. The sequenced sample consisted of PBMCs or a T cell subset sorted from them (not recorded which). The rearrangement links TRBV27 to TRBJ2-7, with a possible D match to TRBD2 (5 bases). This receptor was taken from a man aged 18 to 29 who had mild COVID-19 (a few samples of this study predate the infection). Cell type and time point are not known. CDR3 coding DNA: TGTGCCAGCAGGCTGGTAAAGGGAGACGAGCAGTACTTC. As protein: CASRLVKGDEQYF.